This entry describes one T cell receptor beta chain. Its specificity is not known. This specimen belongs to a study of cytomegalovirus exposure and HLA in healthy donors. The study, taken as a whole, reports: Most subjects' HLA-A and HLA-B alleles were reportedly predicted from TCR beta sequences. The study designated some 180 TCR beta chains cytomegalovirus-associated. Earlier analysis yielded a pattern in which most TCR beta V segments were productive about 90% or about 30% of the time.

Primers included in the PCR were 60 Vbeta and 13 Jbeta primers. Sequencing was performed with immunoSEQ multiplex PCR; in TCRdb, only in-frame clones are kept and a portion is missing. The sample yields 60,000 to 85,000 clones, about 66% seen once. Though probably carrying unrecorded immune exposures, donors were nominally healthy at sampling. The germline CDR1 and CDR2 sequences are GTSNPN and SVGIG (reference sequence). The V end lost 0 bases, the J end lost 1 base, and 6 bases lay between the germline ends. The CDR3 runs 13 residues. This clonotype originated in a man aged 60 to 75 in good health and CMV-seropositive. Source material: PBMCs. This chain joins TRBV30 and TRBJ1-1; D unresolved. For the CDR3, the DNA is TGTGCCTGGAGTGTACAACCGAACACTGAAGCTTTCTTT. Its translation is CAWSVQPNTEAFF.